Sequencing of this TCR beta chain was carried out in a study of vaccination and CD4 T cells after COVID-19. Background on the study: Control wells got either CEFX epitopes, HIV-1 Nef peptides, or no peptide at all.

Noted treatment: roughly 11-day PBMC culture with coronavirus spike peptide pools or control peptides (ViraFEST assay). Once obtained from cultured CD4+ T cells, the DNA was sequenced using the Oncomine TCR Beta short-read assay. TCRdb reprocessed the PCR reads via MiXCR and lists one record per CDR3 protein. The data hold about 20,000 distinct CDR3 sequences, with 53% observed a single time. Concerning this clonotype: Its target is unknown.

The V gene's germline CDR1 is KGHSH and CDR2 LQKENI. Trimming at V came to 3 bases and at J to 1 base, leaving 5 bases not matched to a gene. The CDR3 is 18 amino acids. Sequences were derived from CD4+ T cells from blood, cultured in vitro, sampled before SARS-CoV-2 vaccination. The sequence was obtained from a human donor who had recovered from COVID-19. The rearrangement uses TRBV18 and TRBJ2-1; 14 bases align to TRBD2. The CDR3 DNA reads as TGTGCCAGCTCACCCGGACTAGCGGGAGGAGGTTCCTACAATGAGCAGTTCTTC. Translating it yields CASSPGLAGGGSYNEQFF. The full variable domain, its missing parts supplied by reference TRBV18 and TRBJ2-1, is NAGVMQNPRHLVRRRGQEARLRCSPMKGHSHVYWYRQLPEEGLKFMVYLQKENIIDESGMPKERFSAEFPKEGPSILRIQQVVRGDSAAYFCASSPGLAGGGSYNEQFFGPGTRLTVL.